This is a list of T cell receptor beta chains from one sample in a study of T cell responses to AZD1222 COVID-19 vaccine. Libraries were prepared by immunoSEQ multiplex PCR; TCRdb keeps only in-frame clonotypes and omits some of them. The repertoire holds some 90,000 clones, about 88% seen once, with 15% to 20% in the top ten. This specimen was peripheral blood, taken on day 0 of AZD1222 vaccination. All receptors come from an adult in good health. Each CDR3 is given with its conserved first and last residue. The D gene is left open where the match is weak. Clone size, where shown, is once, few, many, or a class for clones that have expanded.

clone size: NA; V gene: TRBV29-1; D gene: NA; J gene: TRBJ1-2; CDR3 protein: CSVTEPNYGYTF; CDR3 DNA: TGCAGCGTTACAGAGCCAAACTATGGCTACACCTTC
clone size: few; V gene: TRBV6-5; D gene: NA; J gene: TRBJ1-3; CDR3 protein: CASSYGGNTIYF; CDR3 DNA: TGTGCCAGCAGTTACGGTGGAAACACCATATATTTT
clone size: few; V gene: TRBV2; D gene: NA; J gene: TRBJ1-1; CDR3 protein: CASIGWGTEAFF; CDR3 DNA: TGTGCCAGCATCGGCTGGGGGACTGAAGCTTTCTTT
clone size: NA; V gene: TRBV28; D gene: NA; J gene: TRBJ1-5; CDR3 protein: CASRSTMYSNQPQHF; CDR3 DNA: TGTGCCAGCAGATCGACAATGTATAGCAATCAGCCCCAGCATTTT
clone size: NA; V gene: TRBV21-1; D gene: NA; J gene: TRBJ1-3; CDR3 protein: CASSKESRAGNTIYF; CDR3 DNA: TGTGCCAGCAGCAAAGAGAGCAGGGCCGGAAACACCATATATTTT
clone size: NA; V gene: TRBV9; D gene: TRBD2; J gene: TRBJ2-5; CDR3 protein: CASSPGTSGLGTQYF; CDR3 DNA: TGTGCCAGCAGCCCGGGGACTAGCGGCCTAGGGACCCAGTACTTC
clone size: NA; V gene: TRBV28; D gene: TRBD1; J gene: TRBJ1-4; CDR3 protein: CASSIRGLRTGSRKLFF; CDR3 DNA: TGTGCCAGCAGTATAAGAGGATTAAGGACAGGGTCCCGTAAACTGTTTTTT
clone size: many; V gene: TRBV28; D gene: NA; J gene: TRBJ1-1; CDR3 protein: CASTTGRLITEAFF; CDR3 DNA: TGTGCCAGCACTACAGGTCGACTGATCACTGAAGCTTTCTTT
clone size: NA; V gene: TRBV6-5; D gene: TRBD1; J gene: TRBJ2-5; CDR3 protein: CASMRQGFQETQYF; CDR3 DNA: TGTGCCAGCATGAGACAGGGATTCCAAGAGACCCAGTACTTC
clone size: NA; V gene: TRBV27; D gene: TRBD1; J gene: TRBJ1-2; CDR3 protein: CASSKPGQGDGYTF; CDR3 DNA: TGTGCCAGCAGTAAACCGGGACAGGGGGATGGCTACACCTTC